This T cell receptor beta chain was sequenced during a study of OX40 agonist ivuxolimab in advanced cancers. This CDR3 has 10 amino acids. Germline V gene lookup returns CDR1 SNHLY and CDR2 FYNNEI. V lost 4 bases, J lost 9 bases, and 5 bases lay in between. Produced via immunoSEQ multiplex PCR; TCRdb's table is partial and in-frame only. This table holds some 34,000 clones, around 84% found once. The receptor was isolated from an adult with an advanced solid tumor such as melanoma, head and neck, liver or kidney cancer. The V and J genes are TRBV2 and TRBJ2-3; D remains unclear. This specimen was CD4+ or CD8+ T cells sorted from blood, taken in a trial of the OX40 agonist ivuxolimab. CDR3 bases: TGTGCCAGCAGTGGGCAAACGCAGTATTTT. Amino acid sequence: CASSGQTQYF.